The 9 T cell receptor beta chains reported below all come from one sample, sequenced in a study of molecular identifiers for immune sequencing clone quantification. TCRdb independently ran MiXCR on the PCR reads; one entry per CDR3 protein. The top ten clones hold around 1% of a sample with 20,000 to 30,000 distinct CDR3 sequences, roughly 15% of them seen once. The source material was naive CD8+ T cells from blood, with Jurkat cell RNA spiked in. Subset described: FACS-sorted CD8+CD4-CCR7+CD45RA+ naive T cells. These TCRs come from a human donor in good health. Some libraries in this study had Jurkat cell RNA spiked in.

This clonotype was seen repeatedly, ten times or more. V gene TRBV25-1 combines with J gene TRBJ2-3; D is unresolved. V was shortened by 5 bases and J by 5 bases, with 5 bases between the two germline ends. Germline loops: CDR1 MGHDK, CDR2 SYGVNS. There are 11 residues in the CDR3. The CDR3 coding sequence is TGTGCCAGCAGTCACAGAGATACGCAGTATTTT. Its protein is CASSHRDTQYF.

Many counts were recorded for this clonotype. V gene TRBV20-1 combines with J gene TRBJ1-5; no definite D call. V was clipped by 6 bases and J by 0 bases, with 9 bases between them. Germline assignment: CDR1 DFQATT and CDR2 SNEGSKA (reference sequence). The CDR3 is 13 residues long. CDR3 DNA sequence: TGCAGTGCCCTCAGGTATAGCAATCAGCCCCAGCATTTT. Amino acid sequence: CSALRYSNQPQHF.

This clonotype was counted at least ten times. This chain joins TRBV9 and TRBJ2-3, with 12 bases identical to TRBD2. The germline V gene has CDR1 SGDLS and CDR2 YYNGEE. Losses at the gene ends were 3 bases for V and 5 bases for J; bases not matched to a gene: 7. The CDR3 totals 16 residues. The CDR3 DNA reads TGTGCCAGCAGCGCTGAACTAGCGGGGGGACAAGATACGCAGTATTTT. This sequence encodes CASSAELAGGQDTQYF.

This clonotype was observed a single time. The J gene is TRBJ1-6, the V gene TRBV27; the D gene is possibly TRBD1 (5 bases). This CDR3 is built from 15 residues. The germline V gene encodes CDR1 MNHEY and CDR2 SMNVEV (reference sequence). V lost 2 bases, J lost 8 bases, and 13 bases lay in between. CDR3 sequence: CASSLTGLYHSPLHF. CDR3 sequence (DNA): TGTGCCAGCAGTTTAACAGGCCTATATCATTCACCCCTCCACTTT.

This clonotype was recorded many times. The chain couples TRBV3-1 to TRBJ2-3; TRBD1 is a possible D gene (6 bases). The V end was cut by 0 bases, the J end by 6 bases, with 13 bases between. Looked up from germline, CDR1 is LGHDT and CDR2 is YNNKEL (reference sequence). The CDR3 is made up of 15 amino acids. The chain's CDR3 is CASSQDGQDSDTQYF. CDR3 nucleotides: TGTGCCAGCAGCCAAGACGGGCAGGACAGCGATACGCAGTATTTT.

This clonotype occurred many times. V usage is TRBV6-2 or TRBV6-3 and J usage is TRBJ2-2; no clear D gene. V lost 2 bases to trimming and J lost 6 bases, with 4 bases between them. The CDR3 totals 12 residues. Per the germline V gene, CDR1 is MNHEY and CDR2 is SVGEGT. The CDR3 loop is CASSYPPGELFF. CDR3 sequence (DNA): TGTGCCAGCAGTTACCCCCCCGGGGAGCTGTTTTTT.

This clonotype was detected many times. V usage is TRBV11-2 and J usage is TRBJ2-3; D is tentatively TRBD1 or TRBD2 (5 bases each). Germline CDR1 reads SGHAT; CDR2 reads FQNNGV. This CDR3 is 14 amino acids long. V lost 4 bases and J 4 bases, leaving 12 bases between the germline ends. Here the CDR3 reads CASSSEMGADTQYF. The CDR3 DNA reads as TGTGCCAGCAGCTCAGAGATGGGGGCAGATACGCAGTATTTT.

Of note for this clonotype: At one boundary the junction diverges from the germline segment, which might be a read error. The rearrangement uses TRBV14 and TRBJ1-3, with D hard to call. This CDR3 comprises 15 residues. CDR1 and CDR2 from the germline V gene are SGHDN and FVKESK. The CDR3 DNA reads TGTGCCAGCAGCCATGGACGGAGCTCTGGAAACACCATGTATTTT. Translating gives CASSHGRSSGNTMYF. The full variable domain, with the rest looked up from reference TRBV14 and TRBJ1-3, is EAGVTQFPSHSVIEKGQTVTLRCDPISGHDNLYWYRRVMGKEIKFLLHFVKESKQDESGMPNNRFLAERTGGTYSTLKVQPAELEDSGVYFCASSHGRSSGNTMYFGEGSWLTVV.

In its sample, this clonotype was seen many times. The chain combines TRBV4-1 with TRBJ2-7; TRBD1 is a possible D gene (7 bases). The CDR3 contains 14 residues. Germline CDR1 MGHRA, CDR2 YSYEKL. Trimming removed 1 base at V and 7 bases at J, with 14 bases between. In DNA form, the CDR3 reads TGCGCCAGCAGCCAAGTTGAGGGGGCGGGGGAGCAGTACTTC. Protein product: CASSQVEGAGEQYF.